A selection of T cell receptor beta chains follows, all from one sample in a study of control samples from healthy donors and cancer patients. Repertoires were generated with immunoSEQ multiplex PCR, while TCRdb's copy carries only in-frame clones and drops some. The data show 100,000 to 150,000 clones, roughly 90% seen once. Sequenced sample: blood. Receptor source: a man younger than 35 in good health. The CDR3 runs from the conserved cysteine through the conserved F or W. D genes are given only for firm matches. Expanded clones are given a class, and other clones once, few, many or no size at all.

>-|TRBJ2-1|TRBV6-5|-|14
TGTGCCAGCAAGATACAGGGCTCCTACAATGAGCAGTTCTTC
CASKIQGSYNEQFF
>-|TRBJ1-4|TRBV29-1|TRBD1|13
TGCAGCGCGCTGACAGGGGAAAATGAAAAACTGTTTTTT
CSALTGENEKLFF
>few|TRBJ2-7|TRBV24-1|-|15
TGTGCCACCAGTGATCCAAAGACAGGGAGGTACGAGCAGTACTTC
CATSDPKTGRYEQYF
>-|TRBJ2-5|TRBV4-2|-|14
TGTGCCAGCAGCCAAAGTGGGGGTCAAGAGACCCAGTACTTC
CASSQSGGQETQYF
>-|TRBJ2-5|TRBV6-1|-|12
TGTGCCAGCAGTGAACTGGGGGAGACCCAGTACTTC
CASSELGETQYF
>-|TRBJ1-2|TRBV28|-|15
TGTGCCAGCAGTTTGGTGTCAGTGGTTAACTATGGCTACACCTTC
CASSLVSVVNYGYTF
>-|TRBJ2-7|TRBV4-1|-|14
TGCGCCAGCAGCCAAGATGGAGTAGCCTACGAGCAGTACTTC
CASSQDGVAYEQYF
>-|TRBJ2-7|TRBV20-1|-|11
TGCAGTGCCGTCGCGGACTACGAGCAGTACTTC
CSAVADYEQYF
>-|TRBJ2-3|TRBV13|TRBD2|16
TGTGCCAGCAGCTTAGAAGGTAGCGGGACCACAGATACGCAGTATTTT
CASSLEGSGTTDTQYF
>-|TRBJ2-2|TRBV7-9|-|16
TGTGCCAGCAGCCTAGTTAGCGATGGGAACACCGGGGAGCTGTTTTTT
CASSLVSDGNTGELFF
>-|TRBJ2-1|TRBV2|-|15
TGTGCCAGCAGTGACCGCAGGAGCTCCTACAATGAGCAGTTCTTC
CASSDRRSSYNEQFF
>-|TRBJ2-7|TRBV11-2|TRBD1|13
TGTGCCAGCAGCCCCGGGACAGCTTACGAGCAGTACTTC
CASSPGTAYEQYF